Following are 8 T cell receptor beta chains from one sample sequenced in a study of T cell responses to AZD1222 COVID-19 vaccine. Sequenced by immunoSEQ multiplex PCR; TCRdb stores in-frame clones only, minus some. In the table there are approximately 77,000 clones, 92% of which are singletons. The source was peripheral blood, collected 28 days after the second AZD1222 dose. These receptor sequences come from an adult who received the AZD1222 COVID-19 vaccine.

The V gene is TRBV5-1, the J gene TRBJ2-7; 10 positions match TRBD1. V was pared by 5 bases and J by 7 bases, with 12 bases of the junction left unmatched. Germline assignment: CDR1 SGHRS and CDR2 YFSETQ. This CDR3 spans 15 amino acids. The CDR3 spells CASRTSGQGTSEQYF. DNA of the CDR3: TGCGCCAGCAGAACATCGGGACAGGGGACTTCGGAGCAGTACTTC.

This sequence joins TRBV5-4 and TRBJ2-4; D call uncertain. Per germline, CDR1 SGHNT and CDR2 YYREEE (reference sequence). V was shortened by 1 base and J by 3 bases, with 20 bases between the two germline ends. The CDR3 has 18 residues. CDR3: CASSLPSWNPLDKNIQYF. The DNA for the CDR3 is TGTGCCAGCAGCTTGCCCTCTTGGAATCCATTGGACAAAAACATTCAGTACTTC.

V usage is TRBV7-9 and J usage is TRBJ1-6; 8 bases match TRBD1. Germline trimming cut 5 bases from V and 6 bases from J; bases unmatched to any gene: 9. This CDR3 contains 16 residues. Germline V CDR1 and CDR2: SEHNR, FQNEAQ (reference sequence). CDR3 loop: CASSPHQDRVNSPLHF. The CDR3 region has the DNA TGTGCCAGCAGCCCCCACCAGGACAGGGTTAATTCACCCCTCCACTTT. The full variable domain, its missing parts supplied by reference TRBV7-9 and TRBJ1-6, is DTGVSQNPRHKITKRGQNVTFRCDPISEHNRLYWYRQTLGQGPEFLTYFQNEAQLEKSRLLSDRFSAERPKGSFSTLEIQRTEQGDSAMYLCASSPHQDRVNSPLHFGNGTRLTVT.

This chain uses TRBV6-2 or TRBV6-3 with TRBJ2-3; TRBD2 aligns across 11 bases. V dropped 1 base and J dropped 9; count of bases not matched to a gene: 9. The germline V gene has CDR1 MNHEY and CDR2 SVGEGT. The CDR3 loop spans 16 amino acids. The CDR3 DNA reads as TGTGCCAGCAGTTACTGGCCGGGACTAGCGGAACCAACGCAGTATTTT. Amino acids: CASSYWPGLAEPTQYF.

The CDR3 region has the DNA TGTGCCAGCAGCAGGGCACTTGGGTCTGGAAACACCATATATTTT. Translating it yields CASSRALGSGNTIYF. The chain combines TRBV7-2 with TRBJ1-3; D gene uncertain. The CDR3 length is 15 residues. V shed 5 bases and J shed 1 base, with 12 bases lying between them. Germline CDR1 reads SGHTA; CDR2 reads FQGNSA.

This clone was found once. An end of the junction differs from the germline gene, which may be a read error. The chain joins TRBV7-2 to TRBJ2-3, with 11 bases lining up with TRBD2. The CDR3 is made up of 14 amino acids. Germline loops: CDR1 SGHTA, CDR2 FQGNSA. Here the CDR3 DNA reads TGTGCCAGCAACTTAGCGGGAGGGGCCGATACGCAGTATTTT. It yields the protein CASNLAGGADTQYF. Using reference TRBV7-2 and TRBJ2-3 for the parts outside the CDR3, the full variable domain is GAGVSQSPSNKVTEKGKDVELRCDPISGHTALYWYRQSLGQGLEFLIYFQGNSAPDKSGLPSDRFSAERTGGSVSTLTIQRTQQEDSAVYLCASNLAGGADTQYFGPGTRLTVL.

Here the CDR3 reads CASRLGASAGVRETQYF. CDR3 coding DNA: TGTGCCAGCCGCCTTGGGGCGTCGGCAGGCGTTCGGGAGACCCAGTACTTC. The V and J genes are TRBV11-2 and TRBJ2-5; tentative D call: TRBD1 (5 bases). CDR1 and CDR2 (germline): SGHAT, FQNNGV. V shed 8 bases and J shed 5 bases, with 27 bases lying between them. The CDR3 spans 17 residues. Together with reference TRBV11-2 and TRBJ2-5, the CDR3 gives the full variable domain: EAGVAQSPRYKIIEKRQSVAFWCNPISGHATLYWYQQILGQGPKLLIQFQNNGVVDDSQLPKDRFSAERLKGVDSTLKIQPAKLEDSAVYLCASRLGASAGVRETQYFGPGTRLLVL.

This chain uses TRBV5-1 with TRBJ1-2; no clear D. Trimming stripped 3 bases from V and 5 bases from J, with 20 bases between. The germline V gene has CDR1 SGHRS and CDR2 YFSETQ. This CDR3 has 16 residues. The CDR3 loop reads CASSSFGGRESYGYTF. The CDR3 DNA is TGCGCCAGCAGCTCGTTCGGTGGGCGGGAAAGTTATGGCTACACCTTC.